What follows are 20 T cell receptor beta chains derived from one specimen sequenced in a study of cytomegalovirus exposure and HLA in healthy donors (dated by TCRdb to about 2017). Libraries were made using the immunoSEQ multiplex PCR assay. The multiplex PCR relied on a mix of 60 forward primers for TCR Vbeta segments and 13 reverse primers for TCR Jbeta segments. TCRdb took over this immuneACCESS table, retaining in-frame rearrangements with V and J assigned. Such tables are incomplete; in checked studies, under half of the missing clones stem from an unresolved V gene, and the remainder is unexplained. A total of roughly 160,000 clones appear in this sample, about 80% of them only once. Of the sample, under 6% is held by the ten largest clones. The sample comprised PBMCs. The receptors stem from a man in his thirties or forties in good health and CMV-seronegative.

The chain has TRBV11-2 and TRBJ2-1; D is unclear. This CDR3 is built from 14 residues. Trimming stripped 8 bases from V and 0 bases from J, with 11 bases between. From germline, CDR1 is SGHAT and CDR2 FQNNGV. CDR3 DNA sequence: TGTGCCAGCTACGAGAGGAGCTCCTACAATGAGCAGTTCTTC. This sequence encodes CASYERSSYNEQFF. The full variable domain, completed using reference TRBV11-2 and TRBJ2-1, is EAGVAQSPRYKIIEKRQSVAFWCNPISGHATLYWYQQILGQGPKLLIQFQNNGVVDDSQLPKDRFSAERLKGVDSTLKIQPAKLEDSAVYLCASYERSSYNEQFFGPGTRLTVL.

This chain connects TRBV30 to TRBJ2-1; 8 bases match TRBD2. Trimming cost V 0 bases and J 9 bases; bases outside gene matches: 7. CDR1 is GTSNPN, CDR2 SVGIG, per germline (reference sequence). There are 14 residues in the CDR3. CDR3 loop: CAWSVWGLGGEQFF. The CDR3 bases are TGTGCCTGGAGTGTCTGGGGACTAGGGGGTGAGCAGTTCTTC. Based on the CDR3 plus reference TRBV30 and TRBJ2-1, the full variable domain is SQTIHQWPATLVQPVGSPLSLECTVEGTSNPNLYWYRQAAGRGLQLLFYSVGIGQISSEVPQNLSASRPQDRQFILSSKKLLLSDSGFYLCAWSVWGLGGEQFFGPGTRLTVL.

The chain is built from TRBV5-4 and TRBJ1-2, with 7 nucleotides matching TRBD1. The V gene end was trimmed by 4 bases and the J gene end by 8 bases; junction bases not matched to a gene: 8. This CDR3 contains 13 residues. Germline-derived CDR1 and CDR2 are SGHNT and YYREEE (reference sequence). DNA for the CDR3: TGTGCCAGCAGCCTCGACAGGGTTGAAGGCTACACCTTC. Translated, it gives CASSLDRVEGYTF. The complete variable domain, with remaining parts taken from reference TRBV5-4 and TRBJ1-2, reads ETGVTQSPTHLIKTRGQQVTLRCSSQSGHNTVSWYQQALGQGPQFIFQYYREEENGRGNFPPRFSGLQFPNYSSELNVNALELDDSALYLCASSLDRVEGYTFGSGTRLTVV.

The genes are TRBV30 and TRBJ1-5; D is unresolved. Germline CDR1 is GTSNPN and CDR2 is SVGIG (reference sequence). The CDR3 sequence is 14 residues long. Trimming cost V 0 bases and J 1 base, with 7 bases left between them. The CDR3 coding sequence is TGTGCCTGGAGTGTGTCGGGGAGCAATCAGCCCCAGCATTTT. Its translation is CAWSVSGSNQPQHF.

The rearrangement uses TRBV9 and TRBJ2-5, with 12 bases that match TRBD2. Germline CDR1 SGDLS, CDR2 YYNGEE. V gave up 0 bases and J gave up 5 bases; unmatched junction bases: 5. The CDR3 length is 16 residues. CDR3 bases: TGTGCCAGCAGCGTAGGACTAGCGGGAGTTAGGGAGACCCAGTACTTC. It is translated as CASSVGLAGVRETQYF.

This sequence joins TRBV2 and TRBJ1-1; 7 nucleotides match TRBD1. The CDR3 length is 15 residues. Germline CDR1 SNHLY, CDR2 FYNNEI. With 0 bases clipped from V and 1 base from J, the junction kept 2 bases outside the gene matches. The CDR3 DNA sequence: TGTGCCAGCAGTGAAGCCCGGACAGGGAACACTGAAGCTTTCTTT. Residues: CASSEARTGNTEAFF. Full variable domain (missing parts from reference TRBV2 and TRBJ1-1): EPEVTQTPSHQVTQMGQEVILRCVPISNHLYFYWYRQILGQKVEFLVSFYNNEISEKSEIFDDQFSVERPDGSNFTLKIRSTKLEDSAMYFCASSEARTGNTEAFFGQGTRLTVV.

This clone was seen a few times. CDR3 DNA sequence: TGTGCACACAGCCTAGCGGGCCCAGAGACCCAGTACTTC. This translates into CAHSLAGPETQYF. The genes are TRBV30 and TRBJ2-5; 8 nucleotides align to TRBD2. The germline V gene has CDR1 GTSNPN and CDR2 SVGIG (reference sequence). The CDR3 length is 13 residues.

The V and J genes are TRBV19 and TRBJ2-1; 12 bases align to TRBD2. The V gene end was trimmed by 7 bases and the J gene end by 0 bases; junction bases not matched to a gene: 10. The CDR3 is 18 amino acids. Germline V gene lookup returns CDR1 LNHDA and CDR2 SQIVND (reference sequence). The CDR3 sequence is CASTLRTSGTSSYNEQFF. The DNA for the CDR3 is TGTGCCAGTACCCTCAGGACTAGCGGGACCAGCTCCTACAATGAGCAGTTCTTC. The full variable domain, completed using reference TRBV19 and TRBJ2-1, is DGGITQSPKYLFRKEGQNVTLSCEQNLNHDAMYWYRQDPGQGLRLIYYSQIVNDFQKGDIAEGYSVSREKKESFPLTVTSAQKNPTAFYLCASTLRTSGTSSYNEQFFGPGTRLTVL.

This chain uses TRBV28 with TRBJ2-4, with 11 bases aligning to TRBD1. V lost 2 bases to trimming and J lost 3 bases; unmatched junction nucleotides: 3. Germline CDR1 and CDR2: MDHEN and SYDVKM. The CDR3 runs 16 residues. The chain's CDR3 is CASSLRGTGGKNIQYF. The CDR3 region has the DNA TGTGCCAGCAGTTTAAGAGGGACAGGGGGCAAAAACATTCAGTACTTC.

V usage is TRBV28 and J usage is TRBJ2-2; 12 bases fit TRBD2. The V segment lost 6 bases and the J segment 5 bases; nucleotides outside the gene matches: 16. CDR1 MDHEN and CDR2 SYDVKM come from the germline V gene. The CDR3 spans 19 residues. In DNA form, the CDR3 reads TGTGCCAGCAGCGCCCGCTGGACTAGCGGGAATATGTGGACCGGGGAGCTGTTTTTT. This sequence encodes CASSARWTSGNMWTGELFF.

This rearrangement joins TRBV19 to TRBJ1-1, with a tentative D call TRBD1 (5 bases). The V and J ends lost 5 bases and 3 bases respectively, with 10 bases between them. CDR3 size: 13 residues. Germline lookup yields CDR1 LNHDA and CDR2 SQIVND (reference sequence). The CDR3 DNA follows: TGTGCCAGTAGTCCCCGACAGTACACTGAAGCTTTCTTT. This codes for CASSPRQYTEAFF.

With respect to this clone: This sample includes further DNA sequences coding for the same CDR3. The chain is built from TRBV7-9 and TRBJ2-1; D not certain. Per the germline V gene, CDR1 is SEHNR and CDR2 is FQNEAQ (reference sequence). V was shortened by 1 base and J by 4 bases, with 5 bases between the two germline ends. The CDR3 contains 13 residues. The CDR3 DNA reads as TGTGCCAGCAGCTTAGGACAATACAATGAGCAGTTCTTC. This sequence encodes CASSLGQYNEQFF.

The chain has TRBV5-1 and TRBJ1-1, with unresolved D. Trimming cost V 2 bases and J 0 bases, with 8 bases left between them. Germline V gene data show CDR1 as SGHRS and CDR2 as YFSETQ. The CDR3 length is 14 residues. The CDR3 is CASSLELLNTEAFF. CDR3 sequence (DNA): TGCGCCAGCAGCTTAGAGTTGTTGAACACTGAAGCTTTCTTT.

In its sample, this clone was seen once. The chain carries TRBV15 and TRBJ2-7; 8 nucleotides line up with TRBD2. V was pared by 9 bases and J by 1 base, with 5 bases of the junction left unmatched. The CDR3 covers 13 residues. The germline V gene encodes CDR1 LNHNV and CDR2 YYDKDF (reference sequence). CDR3 in DNA: TGTGCCACTACCGGGACTAGTTCCTACGAGCAGTACTTC. This sequence encodes CATTGTSSYEQYF. The full variable domain, in which reference TRBV15 and TRBJ2-7 provide the parts outside the CDR3, is DAMVIQNPRYQVTQFGKPVTLSCSQTLNHNVMYWYQQKSSQAPKLLFHYYDKDFNNEADTPDNFQSRRPNTSFCFLDIRSPGLGDTAMYLCATTGTSSYEQYFGPGTRLTVT.

This clone showed up just a few times. CDR3 amino acids: CASSLARASGGGETQYF. CDR3 DNA sequence: TGTGCCAGCAGCTTAGCTCGGGCTAGCGGAGGGGGGGAGACCCAGTACTTC. The rearrangement joins TRBV11-2 to TRBJ2-5; possibly TRBD2 for D (7 bases). Trimming left V 1 base short and J 5 bases short, with 20 bases between. The CDR3 contains 17 residues. Germline V CDR1 and CDR2: SGHAT, FQNNGV.

The gene calls are TRBV9 and TRBJ1-3, with D possibly TRBD1 on 6 matching bases. V was trimmed by 0 bases and J by 0 bases, leaving 16 bases between them. The germline gives CDR1 SGDLS, CDR2 YYNGEE. CDR3 length: 18 residues. This chain's CDR3 is CASSVEPSQGISGNTIYF. As DNA, the CDR3 is TGTGCCAGCAGCGTAGAACCCAGTCAGGGGATCTCTGGAAACACCATATATTTT. Using reference TRBV9 and TRBJ1-3 for the parts outside the CDR3, the full variable domain is DSGVTQTPKHLITATGQRVTLRCSPRSGDLSVYWYQQSLDQGLQFLIQYYNGEERAKGNILERFSAQQFPDLHSELNLSSLELGDSALYFCASSVEPSQGISGNTIYFGEGSWLTVV.

This chain connects TRBV9 to TRBJ2-7, with a possible D match to TRBD2 (5 bases). The germline V and J ends were trimmed by 6 bases and 1 base, with 11 bases remaining between them. Per germline, CDR1 SGDLS and CDR2 YYNGEE. The CDR3 consists of 13 residues. CDR3 nucleotide sequence: TGTGCCAGCATTTGGCGGGCTTCCTACGAGCAGTACTTC. This codes for CASIWRASYEQYF. Full variable domain (outside the CDR3, taken from reference TRBV9 and TRBJ2-7): DSGVTQTPKHLITATGQRVTLRCSPRSGDLSVYWYQQSLDQGLQFLIQYYNGEERAKGNILERFSAQQFPDLHSELNLSSLELGDSALYFCASIWRASYEQYFGPGTRLTVT.

The chain joins TRBV9 to TRBJ2-7, with D hard to call. The length of the CDR3 is 13 residues. Germline values: CDR1 SGDLS, CDR2 YYNGEE. V lost 3 bases and J lost 3, with 10 bases in between. In DNA form, the CDR3 reads TGTGCCAGCAGCGCCCCTGCGAGCTACGAGCAGTACTTC. It encodes CASSAPASYEQYF.

This chain joins TRBV9 and TRBJ1-5; 9 bases are a match to TRBD1. The CDR3 is made up of 15 amino acids. CDR1 is SGDLS, CDR2 YYNGEE, per germline. Losses at the gene ends were 4 bases for V and 3 bases for J; bases not matched to a gene: 5. Here the CDR3 DNA reads TGTGCCAGCAGCTCCACAGGGGGCTTCAATCAGCCCCAGCATTTT. It specifies CASSSTGGFNQPQHF.

The J gene is TRBJ2-5, the V gene TRBV9, with D possibly TRBD2 on 5 matching bases. Germline CDR1 is SGDLS and CDR2 is YYNGEE. This CDR3 has 15 amino acids. V shed 4 bases and J shed 3 bases, with 16 bases lying between them. In nucleotides, the CDR3 is TGTGCCAGCAGCAAGACCCCACTAGAGGAAGAGACCCAGTACTTC. Its translation is CASSKTPLEEETQYF.